One T cell receptor (beta chain) is described in this entry. The antigen it binds to is not known. It has no much larger one-base neighbor in the sample; base qualities were not kept. The data were obtained in a study of shared clonotypes between healthy human individuals (TCRdb year 2020). Background on the whole study: A couple of women and a few men aged 18 to 49 years were included in the cohort. For each donor, three plates each were used for CD4 naive and CD4 memory, two plates were used for CD8 naive, and one plate was used for CD8 memory. To estimate repertoire size and how much clonotype sharing occurs between individuals, the study deeply sequenced the blood TCR repertoires of 5 or 6 healthy adults. Different laboratories and diverse techniques were used to prepare libraries and sequence TCR repertoires, to increase sequencing depth and limit assay-specific biases. Each donor's leukapheresis produced roughly between about 0.9 and 9.5 billion PBMCs.

CD8 naive samples were CD45RO-negative cells positively selected for CCR7, giving a CD45RA+CCR7+ population that excluded TemRA cells. Healthy HIV-negative adults with no recently reported acute infections or vaccinations were included as donors. Every donor was a Caucasian adult living in Nashville, Tennessee, USA. Blood was collected by leukapheresis, and PBMCs were isolated by Ficoll-Histopaque density gradient centrifugation and then cryopreserved in liquid nitrogen vapor phase. Purity and quantity of every magnetically sorted T cell population were checked by analytical flow cytometry. Genomic DNA was isolated from every sorted fraction and measured by UV absorbance on a Nanodrop 2000c. The germline V gene (reference sequence) supplies CDR1 SEHNR and CDR2 FQNEAQ. Trimming leaves V shorter by 4 bases and J shorter by 5 bases, with the junction holding 1 base beyond the gene matches. The CDR3, from cysteine to phenylalanine, totals 13 residues. Just CDR3 DNA is preserved here, 39 bases in frame from base 1.

Using the deep immunoSEQ assay, TCR CDR3 regions were amplified from genomic DNA by multiplex PCR. Genomic DNA extracted from each cell subset was distributed evenly over all wells of several immunoSEQ 96-well plates, and each plate served as one replicate. For sorted subsets, around 200 ng genomic DNA, equal to 30,000 to 35,000 T cell genomes, was loaded into each replicate PCR. Purified libraries were quantified with a Qubit 3.0 fluorometer, sized on a Bioanalyzer 2100, and re-quantified with the KAPA Library Quantification kit. Every immunoSEQ 96-well plate was sequenced on a separate single-read 150-cycle Illumina NextSeq 550 flow cell. The authors processed their data as follows. Because only junctional sequences without quality scores were contained in the immunoSEQ output, filtering matching that applied to full-length reads could not be performed. Sequences were annotated with PyIR, a Python wrapper for IgBLAST v1.9, and V/J genes and CDR3 were assigned using IMGT germline references. Reads were filtered out if the reads had weak V/J assignments (E-value above 1e-6), no CDR3, stop codons, out-of-frame junctions, or ambiguous translated residues. V3J clonotypes were defined as sequences sharing the same inferred V gene, J gene, and CDR3 amino acid sequence. To compute the percentage overlap between repertoires, the number of shared unique clonotypes was divided by the size of the smaller repertoire. Three approaches were used to assess repertoire richness: RTK rarefaction, the Chao1 estimator, and Recon v2.1 estimates of unobserved clonotypes. Generation probabilities for all TCRbeta clonotypes obtained by the gDNA method from a handful of donors were computed using OLGA. Entries here come from immuneACCESS through TCRdb and include only in-frame sequences with V and J called. Some clones fail to appear in such tables; in the studies checked, an unresolved V gene covers under half of the shortfall, and the cause of the remainder is unknown. That table supplies the V and J calls and clone size; D and trimming were determined from the DNA. For this sample the table gives about 2.1 million clones, of which 93% were detected only once. The ten largest clones represent 1.5% to 2% of the sample.

What the work shows at the level of the full study, not this receptor alone: Incomplete sequencing was indicated by rarefaction of sorted-subset datasets, despite the large sequencing depth. Across several donors, about 4.5% of naive CD4, 3% to 4% of naive CD8, roughly 2.2% of memory CD4, and 0.4% to 0.45% of memory CD8 clonotypes were shared. Based on pairwise subsampling, the degree of clonotype sharing among donors was expected to be affected by sequencing depth. Clonotypes shared by all four sorted-subset donors showed higher generation probabilities than non-shared clonotypes. The genetic and exposure-history diversity represented was limited by the small number of donors. Estimated clonotype richness was generally larger for naive than for memory subsets. Sampling was limited to blood, and TCR repertoires in tissue likely differ from TCR repertoires in blood.

Recombination linked TRBV7-9 to TRBJ2-7, with 11 bases matching TRBD1. The sample taken for sequencing was naive CD8+ T cells from PBMCs. This specimen's cell subset or site label, interpreted: CD45RA+CCR7+. The TCR was taken from a man younger than 30 in good health. Some clones in this sample may be carry-over from other donors' samples. The sequence in DNA is TGTGCCAGCAGCTCGGGACAGGGGGACGAGCAGTACTTC. This codes for CASSSGQGDEQYF. Joined to the reference TRBV7-9 and TRBJ2-7 proteins, this CDR3 gives the full variable domain: DTGVSQNPRHKITKRGQNVTFRCDPISEHNRLYWYRQTLGQGPEFLTYFQNEAQLEKSRLLSDRFSAERPKGSFSTLEIQRTEQGDSAMYLCASSSGQGDEQYFGPGTRLTVT.